This T cell receptor beta chain was recorded in a study of OX40 agonist ivuxolimab in advanced cancers. Overall study context: Patients received ivuxolimab, an intravenous treatment, every 2 weeks at 0.01 to 10 mg/kg. Hepatocellular carcinoma, melanoma, renal cell or head and neck cancer was diagnosed in the dose-escalation patients.

Using immunoSEQ multiplex PCR, the repertoire was profiled, and TCRdb retains in-frame clones only, with some absent. The repertoire holds some 97,000 clones, with approximately 90% as singletons. Notes on this clone: Its cognate antigen is unknown.

CDR3 size: 14 residues. The junction had 3 bases not matched to a gene; V was cut back by 4 bases and J by 7 bases. From germline, CDR1 is SGHRS and CDR2 YFSETQ. General study findings and limits: Within 6 weeks, CD4+ and CD8+ blood T cells expanded clonally at 0.1 to 3.0 mg/kg.

The sequencing here drew on CD4+ or CD8+ T cells sorted from blood, taken in a trial of the OX40 agonist ivuxolimab. The chain couples TRBV5-1 to TRBJ2-1, with 12 bases identical to TRBD2. The TCR sequence derives from an adult with an advanced solid tumor such as melanoma, head and neck, liver or kidney cancer. The CDR3 region is CASSDGLAGNEQFF. In DNA, the CDR3 is TGCGCCAGCAGCGACGGACTAGCGGGGAATGAGCAGTTCTTC.